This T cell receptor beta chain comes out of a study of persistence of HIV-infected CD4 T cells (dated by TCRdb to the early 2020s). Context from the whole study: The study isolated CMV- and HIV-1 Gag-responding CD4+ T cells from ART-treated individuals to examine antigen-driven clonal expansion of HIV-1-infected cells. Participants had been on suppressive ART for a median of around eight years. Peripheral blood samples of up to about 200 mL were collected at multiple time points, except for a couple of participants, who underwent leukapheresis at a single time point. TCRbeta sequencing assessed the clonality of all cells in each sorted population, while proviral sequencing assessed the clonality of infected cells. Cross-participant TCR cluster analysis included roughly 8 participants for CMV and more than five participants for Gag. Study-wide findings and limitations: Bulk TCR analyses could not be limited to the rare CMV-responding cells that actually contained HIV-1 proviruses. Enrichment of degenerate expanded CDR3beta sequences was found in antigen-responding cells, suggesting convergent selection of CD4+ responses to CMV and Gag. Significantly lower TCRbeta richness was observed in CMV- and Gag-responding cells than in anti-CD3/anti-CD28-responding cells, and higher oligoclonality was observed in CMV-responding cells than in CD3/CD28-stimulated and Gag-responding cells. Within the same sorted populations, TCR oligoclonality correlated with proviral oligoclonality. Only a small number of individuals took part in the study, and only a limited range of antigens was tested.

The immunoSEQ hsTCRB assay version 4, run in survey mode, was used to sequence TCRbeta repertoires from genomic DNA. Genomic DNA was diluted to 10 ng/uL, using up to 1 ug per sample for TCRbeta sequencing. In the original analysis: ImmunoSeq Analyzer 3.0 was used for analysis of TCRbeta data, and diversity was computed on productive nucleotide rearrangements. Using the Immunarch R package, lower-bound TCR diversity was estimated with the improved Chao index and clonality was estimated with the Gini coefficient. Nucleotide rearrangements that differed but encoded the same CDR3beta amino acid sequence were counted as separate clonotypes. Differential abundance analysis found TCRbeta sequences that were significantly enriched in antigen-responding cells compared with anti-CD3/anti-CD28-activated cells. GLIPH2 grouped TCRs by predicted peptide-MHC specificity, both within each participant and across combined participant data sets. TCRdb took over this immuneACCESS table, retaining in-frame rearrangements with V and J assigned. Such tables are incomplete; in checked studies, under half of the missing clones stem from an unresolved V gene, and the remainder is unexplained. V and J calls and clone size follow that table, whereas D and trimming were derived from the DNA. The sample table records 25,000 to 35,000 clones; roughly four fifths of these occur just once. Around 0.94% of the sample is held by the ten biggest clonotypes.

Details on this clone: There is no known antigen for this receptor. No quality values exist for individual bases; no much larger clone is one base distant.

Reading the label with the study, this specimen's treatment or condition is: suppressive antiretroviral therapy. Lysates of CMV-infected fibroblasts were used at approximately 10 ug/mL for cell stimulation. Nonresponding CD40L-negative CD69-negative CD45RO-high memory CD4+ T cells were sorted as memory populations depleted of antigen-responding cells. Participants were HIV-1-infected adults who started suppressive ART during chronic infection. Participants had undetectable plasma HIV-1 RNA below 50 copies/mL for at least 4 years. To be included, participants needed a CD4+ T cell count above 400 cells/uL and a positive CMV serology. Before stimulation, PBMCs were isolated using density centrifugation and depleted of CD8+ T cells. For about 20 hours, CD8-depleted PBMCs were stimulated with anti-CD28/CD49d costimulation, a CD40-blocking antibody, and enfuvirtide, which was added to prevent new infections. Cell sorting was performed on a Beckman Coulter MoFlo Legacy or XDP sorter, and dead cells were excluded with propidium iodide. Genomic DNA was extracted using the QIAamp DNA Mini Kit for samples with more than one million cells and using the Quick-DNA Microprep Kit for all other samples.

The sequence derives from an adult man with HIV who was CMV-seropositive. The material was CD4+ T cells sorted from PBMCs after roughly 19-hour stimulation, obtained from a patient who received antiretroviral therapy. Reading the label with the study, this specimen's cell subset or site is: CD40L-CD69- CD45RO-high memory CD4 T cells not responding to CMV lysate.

The nucleotides read TGCAGTGCTAGCTTGGGGGATACGCAGTATTTT. The resulting protein is CSASLGDTQYF. This chain is built from TRBV20-1 and TRBJ2-3; no confident D gene assignment can be made. Based on the germline V gene (reference sequence), the CDR1 and CDR2 sequences are DFQATT and SNEGSKA. From the cysteine through the phenylalanine, the CDR3 covers 11 amino acids. Only the CDR3 part of the read is kept: 33 bases, read in frame from the first base. V lost 3 bases and J lost 6 bases; the stretch between them is 7 bases long.